Presented here are 5 T cell receptor beta chains from one specimen sequenced in a study of cytomegalovirus exposure and HLA in healthy donors. The study ran its PCR with 60 Vbeta and 13 Jbeta primers. Some clones are missing from TCRdb's copy, which holds only in-frame ones; the method was immunoSEQ multiplex PCR. The sample holds around 99,000 clones, around 70% seen once. Material for sequencing was PBMCs. The receptors were gathered from a woman in her 70s in good health and CMV-seropositive.

Only one count was recorded for this clone. This chain connects TRBV19 to TRBJ1-1; 7 bases fit TRBD1. This CDR3 spans 15 amino acids. Per the germline V gene, CDR1 is LNHDA and CDR2 is SQIVND (reference sequence). V dropped 1 base and J dropped 9; count of bases not matched to a gene: 11. CDR3 nucleotides: TGTGCCAGTAGTATAGCCATGACAGGGAGCGGACAAGCTTTCTTT. Amino acids: CASSIAMTGSGQAFF.

For this clone: At one end, the junction sequence differs from germline, possibly due to a read error. The genes are TRBV29-1 and TRBJ2-5, with 7 bases lining up with TRBD2. This CDR3 is built from 14 residues. Per the germline V gene, CDR1 is SQVTM and CDR2 is ANQGSEA. The CDR3 here is CSGEGGGVGETQYF. The CDR3 DNA follows: TGCAGCGGTGAAGGTGGGGGGGTAGGGGAGACCCAGTACTTC.

The chain links TRBV10-2 to TRBJ2-2; a possible D gene is TRBD1 (6 bases). The CDR3 runs 14 residues. In germline, CDR1 is WSHSY, CDR2 SAAADI. Trimming shortened V by 6 bases and J by 2 bases, and 10 bases separated the two germline ends. CDR3 sequence (DNA): TGCGCCAGCAGACAGGGAGTTAACACCGGGGAGCTGTTTTTT. Translation gives CASRQGVNTGELFF.

The chain carries TRBV6-5 and TRBJ2-5; 12 bases are shared with TRBD1. V was pared by 6 bases and J by 5 bases, with 7 bases of the junction left unmatched. The CDR3 runs to 15 residues. CDR1 MNHEY and CDR2 SVGAGI come from the germline V gene. Written as DNA, the CDR3 is TGTGCCAGCAGGCCGGGACAGGGGGCGTTTGAGACCCAGTACTTC. As protein: CASRPGQGAFETQYF.

The chain is built from TRBV10-3 and TRBJ2-7, with TRBD2 matching 11 bases. Germline CDR1 is ENHRY and CDR2 is SYGVKD. The CDR3 spans 14 residues. After removal of 6 bases from V and 3 bases from J, the junction contained 4 bases not matched to a gene. In nucleotides, the CDR3 is TGTGCCATCAGCCCGGGGACTAGCGGCTACGAGCAGTACTTC. Translation gives CAISPGTSGYEQYF.